This T cell receptor beta chain stems from a study of blood T cells in healthy people across ages. A J-beta primer mix and a sample-barcoded 5' primer were used in a second PCR of roughly 6 to 11 cycles. Via MiXCR, TCRdb re-called the 5' RACE reads, giving one row per CDR3 protein. Of about 1.6 million distinct CDR3 sequences listed, roughly 32% are singletons. This CDR3 has 17 residues. CDR1 is SEHNR and CDR2 is FQNEAQ in the germline V gene (reference sequence). Study-level results: Per-million-T-cell TCR beta diversity fell roughly linearly with age.

Comment on this clonotype: The antigen is unknown. An end of the junction differs from the germline gene, which may be a read error.

The sequence derives from a woman younger than 45 in good health. This sequence joins TRBV7-9 and TRBJ2-3; 7 nucleotides agree with TRBD1. Sequencing was carried out using blood. The DNA of the CDR3 is TGTGCCAGCAGCTTAGAGTATACAGGGGTCTGGACAGTTACGCAGTATTTT. This translates into CASSLEYTGVWTVTQYF.